This TCR beta chain appears in the sequencing data of a study of regulatory T cells in long-lasting Graves disease. Study conclusions and caveats: Patients with persistent Graves' had lower TCR diversity than newly diagnosed patients. Exclusively peripheral blood, rather than thyroid tissue, was studied.

With regard to this clonotype: Its cognate antigen is unknown.

Time point described: persistent/refractory GD, antithyroid drugs over 5 years with positive TRAb. Researchers made the TCR library from RNA that was extracted from PBMCs. Building the TCR beta libraries relied on iRepertoire HTBI primers, and CDR3 regions underwent Arm-PCR. TCRdb re-called the multiplex PCR reads through MiXCR, storing one row per CDR3 protein. The table has more than 300,000 distinct CDR3 sequences, about 18% seen once. The sequence derives from a female donor with Graves disease. Here the sequenced sample was peripheral blood mononuclear cells (PBMCs), taken when the disease was refractory, from a patient treated with antithyroid drugs.

CDR3 nucleotides: TGTGCCAGCACCATCACCACCAGGGACTCCTACAATGAGCAGTTCTTC. It encodes CASTITTRDSYNEQFF. The J gene is TRBJ2-1, the V gene TRBV11-2; D is possibly TRBD1 (5 bases). Trimming shortened V by 7 bases and J by 0 bases, and 16 bases separated the two germline ends. Germline CDR1 and CDR2: SGHAT and FQNNGV. The CDR3 consists of 16 residues.